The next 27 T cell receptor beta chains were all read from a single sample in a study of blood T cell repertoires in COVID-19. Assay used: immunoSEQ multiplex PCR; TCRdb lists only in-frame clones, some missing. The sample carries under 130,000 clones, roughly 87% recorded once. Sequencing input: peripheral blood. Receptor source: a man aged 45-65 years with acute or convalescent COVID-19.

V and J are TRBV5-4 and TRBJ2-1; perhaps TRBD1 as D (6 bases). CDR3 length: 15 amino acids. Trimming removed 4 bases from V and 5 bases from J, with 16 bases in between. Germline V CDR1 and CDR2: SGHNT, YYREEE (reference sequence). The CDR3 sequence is CASSERGGSDNEQFF. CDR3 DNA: TGTGCCAGCAGCGAGAGAGGGGGATCGGACAATGAGCAGTTCTTC. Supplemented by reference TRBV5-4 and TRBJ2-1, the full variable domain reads ETGVTQSPTHLIKTRGQQVTLRCSSQSGHNTVSWYQQALGQGPQFIFQYYREEENGRGNFPPRFSGLQFPNYSSELNVNALELDDSALYLCASSERGGSDNEQFFGPGTRLTVL.

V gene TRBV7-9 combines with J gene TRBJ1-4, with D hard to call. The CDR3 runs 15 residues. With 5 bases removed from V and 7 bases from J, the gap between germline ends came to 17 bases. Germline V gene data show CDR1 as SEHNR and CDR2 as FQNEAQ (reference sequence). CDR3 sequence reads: CASSTIQRRVEKLFF. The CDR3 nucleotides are TGTGCCAGCAGCACGATCCAGAGGAGGGTTGAAAAACTGTTTTTT.

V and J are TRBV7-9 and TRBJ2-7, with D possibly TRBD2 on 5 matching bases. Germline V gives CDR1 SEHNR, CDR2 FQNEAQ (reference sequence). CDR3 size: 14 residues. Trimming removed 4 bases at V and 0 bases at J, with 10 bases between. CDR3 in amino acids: CASSSTRGSYEQYF. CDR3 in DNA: TGTGCCAGCAGCTCAACTAGAGGCTCCTACGAGCAGTACTTC.

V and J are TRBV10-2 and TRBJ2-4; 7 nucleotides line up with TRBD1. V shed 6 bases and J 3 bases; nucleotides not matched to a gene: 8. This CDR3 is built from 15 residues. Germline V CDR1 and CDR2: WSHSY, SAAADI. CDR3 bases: TGCGCCAGCAGCCCACAGGGGTATGGCAAAAACATTCAGTACTTC. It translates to CASSPQGYGKNIQYF.

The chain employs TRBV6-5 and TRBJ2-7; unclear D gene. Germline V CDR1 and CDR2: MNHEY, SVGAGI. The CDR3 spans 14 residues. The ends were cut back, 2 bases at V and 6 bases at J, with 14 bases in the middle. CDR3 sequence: CASSYEQPDSEQYF. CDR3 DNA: TGTGCCAGCAGTTACGAGCAACCCGATTCCGAGCAGTACTTC.

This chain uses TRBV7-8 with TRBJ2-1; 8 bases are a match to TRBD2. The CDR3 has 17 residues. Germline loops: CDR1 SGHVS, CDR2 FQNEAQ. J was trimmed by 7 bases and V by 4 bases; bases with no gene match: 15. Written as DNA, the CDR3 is TGTGCCAGCAGCTCACTGGCGGGAGGTGCCTACTATAATGAGCAGTTCTTC. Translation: CASSSLAGGAYYNEQFF.

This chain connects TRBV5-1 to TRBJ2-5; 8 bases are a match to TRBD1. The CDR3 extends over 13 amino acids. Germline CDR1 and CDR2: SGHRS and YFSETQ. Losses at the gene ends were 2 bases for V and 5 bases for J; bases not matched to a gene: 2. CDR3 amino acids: CASSLRQGETQYF. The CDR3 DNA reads TGCGCCAGCAGCTTACGACAGGGGGAGACCCAGTACTTC.

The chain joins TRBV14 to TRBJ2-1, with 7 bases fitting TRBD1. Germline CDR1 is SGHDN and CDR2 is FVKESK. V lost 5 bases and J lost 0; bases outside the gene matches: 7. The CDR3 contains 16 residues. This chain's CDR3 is CASSLAGTVSYNEQFF. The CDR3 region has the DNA TGTGCCAGCAGCTTGGCCGGGACAGTCTCCTACAATGAGCAGTTCTTC. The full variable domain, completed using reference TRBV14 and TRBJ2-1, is EAGVTQFPSHSVIEKGQTVTLRCDPISGHDNLYWYRRVMGKEIKFLLHFVKESKQDESGMPNNRFLAERTGGTYSTLKVQPAELEDSGVYFCASSLAGTVSYNEQFFGPGTRLTVL.

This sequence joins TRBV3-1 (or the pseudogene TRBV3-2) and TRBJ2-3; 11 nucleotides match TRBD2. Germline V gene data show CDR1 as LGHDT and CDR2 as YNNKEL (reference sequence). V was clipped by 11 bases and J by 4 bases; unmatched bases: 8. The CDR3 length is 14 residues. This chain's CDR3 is CAASTSGGSDTQYF. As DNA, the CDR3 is TGTGCCGCCTCCACTAGCGGGGGTTCAGATACGCAGTATTTT.

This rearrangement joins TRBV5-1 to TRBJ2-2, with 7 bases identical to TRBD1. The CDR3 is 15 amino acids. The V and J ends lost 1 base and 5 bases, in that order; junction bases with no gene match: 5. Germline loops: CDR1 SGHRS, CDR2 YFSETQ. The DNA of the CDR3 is TGCGCCAGCAGCTTGCCTAACAGGGGAACCGGGGAGCTGTTTTTT. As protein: CASSLPNRGTGELFF.

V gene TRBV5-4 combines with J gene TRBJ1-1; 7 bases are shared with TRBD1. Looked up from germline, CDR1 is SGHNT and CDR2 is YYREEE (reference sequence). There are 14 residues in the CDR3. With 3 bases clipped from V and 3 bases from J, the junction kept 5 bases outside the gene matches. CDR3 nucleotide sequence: TGTGCCAGCAGCTCCGGTCAGGGGGACACTGAAGCTTTCTTT. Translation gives CASSSGQGDTEAFF.

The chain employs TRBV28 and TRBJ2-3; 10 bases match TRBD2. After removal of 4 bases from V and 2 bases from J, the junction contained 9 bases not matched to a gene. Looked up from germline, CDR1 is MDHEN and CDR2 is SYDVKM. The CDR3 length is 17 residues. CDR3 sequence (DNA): TGTGCCAGCAGTTCCTACGGACTAGCGGCCTACACAGATACGCAGTATTTT. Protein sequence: CASSSYGLAAYTDTQYF.

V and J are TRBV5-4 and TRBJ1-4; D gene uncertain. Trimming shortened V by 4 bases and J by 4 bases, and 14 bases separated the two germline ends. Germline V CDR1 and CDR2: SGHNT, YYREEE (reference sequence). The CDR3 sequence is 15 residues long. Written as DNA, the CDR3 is TGTGCCAGCAGCAAAGGTTTGCAGGTTAATGAAAAACTGTTTTTT. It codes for CASSKGLQVNEKLFF.

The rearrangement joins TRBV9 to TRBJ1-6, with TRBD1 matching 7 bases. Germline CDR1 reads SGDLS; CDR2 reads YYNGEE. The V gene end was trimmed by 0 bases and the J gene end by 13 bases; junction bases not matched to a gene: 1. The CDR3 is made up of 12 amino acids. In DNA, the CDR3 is TGTGCCAGCAGCGTAGCAGGGGGTCCCCTCCACTTT. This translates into CASSVAGGPLHF. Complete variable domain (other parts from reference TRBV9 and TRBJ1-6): DSGVTQTPKHLITATGQRVTLRCSPRSGDLSVYWYQQSLDQGLQFLIQYYNGEERAKGNILERFSAQQFPDLHSELNLSSLELGDSALYFCASSVAGGPLHFGNGTRLTVT.

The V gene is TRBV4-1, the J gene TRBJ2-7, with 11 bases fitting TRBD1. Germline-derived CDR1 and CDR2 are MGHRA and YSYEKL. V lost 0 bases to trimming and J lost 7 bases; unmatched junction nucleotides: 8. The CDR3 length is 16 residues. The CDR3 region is CASSQDLGTGGSEQYF. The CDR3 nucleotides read TGCGCCAGCAGCCAAGATCTAGGGACAGGGGGGAGTGAGCAGTACTTC.

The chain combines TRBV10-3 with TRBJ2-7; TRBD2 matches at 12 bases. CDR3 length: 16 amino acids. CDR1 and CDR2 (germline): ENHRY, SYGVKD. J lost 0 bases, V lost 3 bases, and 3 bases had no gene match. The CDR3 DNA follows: TGTGCCATCAGTGACACGACTAGCGGGAGCTCCTACGAGCAGTACTTC. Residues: CAISDTTSGSSYEQYF.

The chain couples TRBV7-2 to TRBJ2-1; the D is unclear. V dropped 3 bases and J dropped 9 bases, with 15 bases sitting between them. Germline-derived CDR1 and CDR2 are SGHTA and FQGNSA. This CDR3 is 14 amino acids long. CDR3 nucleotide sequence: TGTGCCAGCAGCTTTATAGGTAGCTCTGGTGAGCAGTTCTTC. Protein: CASSFIGSSGEQFF.

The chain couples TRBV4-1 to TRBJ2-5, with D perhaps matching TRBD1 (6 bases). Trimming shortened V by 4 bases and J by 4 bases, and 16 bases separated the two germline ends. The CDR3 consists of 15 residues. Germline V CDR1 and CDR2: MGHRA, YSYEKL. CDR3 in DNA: TGCGCCAGCAGCCCCCTGACAGGCACCAGAGAGACCCAGTACTTC. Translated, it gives CASSPLTGTRETQYF.

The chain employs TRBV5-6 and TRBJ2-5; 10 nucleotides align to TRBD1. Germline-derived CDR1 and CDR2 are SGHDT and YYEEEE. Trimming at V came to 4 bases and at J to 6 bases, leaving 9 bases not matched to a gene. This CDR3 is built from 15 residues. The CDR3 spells CASSPRDRGGKTQYF. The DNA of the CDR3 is TGTGCCAGCAGCCCAAGGGACAGGGGAGGAAAGACCCAGTACTTC.

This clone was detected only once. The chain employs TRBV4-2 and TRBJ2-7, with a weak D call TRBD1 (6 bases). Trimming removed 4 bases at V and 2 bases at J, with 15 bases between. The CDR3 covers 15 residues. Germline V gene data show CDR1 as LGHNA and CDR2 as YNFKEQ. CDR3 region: CASSLSQGQTYEQYF. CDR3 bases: TGTGCCAGCAGCCTCAGCCAGGGACAAACCTACGAGCAGTACTTC.

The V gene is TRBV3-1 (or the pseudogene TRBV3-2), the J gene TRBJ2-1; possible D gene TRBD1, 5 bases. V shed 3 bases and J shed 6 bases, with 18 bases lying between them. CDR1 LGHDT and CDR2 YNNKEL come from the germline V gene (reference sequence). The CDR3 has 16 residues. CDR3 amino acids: CASSQQGYGASNEQFF. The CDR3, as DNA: TGTGCCAGCAGCCAGCAGGGATATGGTGCTAGCAATGAGCAGTTCTTC.

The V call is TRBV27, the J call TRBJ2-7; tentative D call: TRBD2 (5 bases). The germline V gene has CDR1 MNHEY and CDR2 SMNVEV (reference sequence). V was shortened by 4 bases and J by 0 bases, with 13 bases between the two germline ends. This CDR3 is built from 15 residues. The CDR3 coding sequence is TGTGCCAGCAGTTCGATAGCGACCAGCTCCTACGAGCAGTACTTC. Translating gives CASSSIATSSYEQYF.

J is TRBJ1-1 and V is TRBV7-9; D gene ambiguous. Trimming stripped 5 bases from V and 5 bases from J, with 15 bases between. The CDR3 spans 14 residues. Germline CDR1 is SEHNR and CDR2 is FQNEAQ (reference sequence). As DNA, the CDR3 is TGTGCCAGCAGCCGTGACGGGCGAGGGACTGAAGCTTTCTTT. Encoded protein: CASSRDGRGTEAFF.

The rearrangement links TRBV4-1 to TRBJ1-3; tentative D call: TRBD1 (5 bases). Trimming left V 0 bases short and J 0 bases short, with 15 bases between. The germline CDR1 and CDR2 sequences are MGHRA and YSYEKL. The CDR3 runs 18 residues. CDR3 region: CASSQDPPRGSSGNTIYF. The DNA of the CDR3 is TGCGCCAGCAGCCAAGATCCCCCTAGGGGAAGCTCTGGAAACACCATATATTTT.

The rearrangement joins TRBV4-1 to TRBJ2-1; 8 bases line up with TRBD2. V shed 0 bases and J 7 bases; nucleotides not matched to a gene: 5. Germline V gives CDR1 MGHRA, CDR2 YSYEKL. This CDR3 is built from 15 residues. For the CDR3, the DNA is TGCGCCAGCAGCCAAGATAGCGGGAAACGGAATGAGCAGTTCTTC. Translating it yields CASSQDSGKRNEQFF.

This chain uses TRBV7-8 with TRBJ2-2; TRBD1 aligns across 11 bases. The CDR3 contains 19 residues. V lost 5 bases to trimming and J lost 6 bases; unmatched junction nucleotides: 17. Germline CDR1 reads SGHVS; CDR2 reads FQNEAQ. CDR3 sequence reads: CASSPPHRTRDRGSGELFF. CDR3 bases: TGTGCCAGCAGCCCGCCCCATCGAACCCGGGACAGGGGGTCCGGGGAGCTGTTTTTT.

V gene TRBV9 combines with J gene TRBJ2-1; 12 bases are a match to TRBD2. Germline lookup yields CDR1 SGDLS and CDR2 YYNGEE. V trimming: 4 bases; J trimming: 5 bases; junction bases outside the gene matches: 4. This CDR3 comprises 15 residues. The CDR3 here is CASSPGLAGNNEQFF. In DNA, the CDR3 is TGTGCCAGCAGCCCCGGACTAGCGGGGAACAATGAGCAGTTCTTC.